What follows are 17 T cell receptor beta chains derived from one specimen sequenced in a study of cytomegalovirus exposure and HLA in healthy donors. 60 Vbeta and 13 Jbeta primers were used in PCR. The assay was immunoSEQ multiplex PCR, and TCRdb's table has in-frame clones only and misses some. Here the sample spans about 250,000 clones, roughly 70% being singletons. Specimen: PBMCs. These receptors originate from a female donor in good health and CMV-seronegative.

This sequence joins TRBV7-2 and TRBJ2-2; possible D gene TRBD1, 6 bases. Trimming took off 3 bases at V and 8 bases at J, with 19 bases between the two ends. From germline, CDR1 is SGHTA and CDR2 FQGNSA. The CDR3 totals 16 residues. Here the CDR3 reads CASSFTTPTGLGELFF. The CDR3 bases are TGTGCCAGCAGCTTCACAACGCCAACAGGGTTGGGGGAGCTGTTTTTT.

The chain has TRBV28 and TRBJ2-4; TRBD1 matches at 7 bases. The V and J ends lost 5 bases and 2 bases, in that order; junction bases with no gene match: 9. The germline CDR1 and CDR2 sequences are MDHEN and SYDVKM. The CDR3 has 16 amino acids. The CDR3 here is CASSTTGLRSKNIQYF. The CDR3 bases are TGTGCCAGCAGTACGACAGGGTTACGATCCAAAAACATTCAGTACTTC.

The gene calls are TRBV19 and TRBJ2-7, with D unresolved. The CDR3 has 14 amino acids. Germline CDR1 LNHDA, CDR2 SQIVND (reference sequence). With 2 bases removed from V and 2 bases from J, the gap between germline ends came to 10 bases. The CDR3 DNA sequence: TGTGCCAGTAGTATAAGTTTGCTAGCCTACGAGCAGTACTTC. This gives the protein CASSISLLAYEQYF.

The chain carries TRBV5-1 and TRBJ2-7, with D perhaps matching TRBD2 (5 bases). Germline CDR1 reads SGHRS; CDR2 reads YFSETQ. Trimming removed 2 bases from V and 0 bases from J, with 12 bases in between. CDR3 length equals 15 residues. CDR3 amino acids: CASSLRGGSSYEQYF. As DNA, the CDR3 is TGCGCCAGCAGCTTAAGAGGTGGGAGCTCCTACGAGCAGTACTTC.

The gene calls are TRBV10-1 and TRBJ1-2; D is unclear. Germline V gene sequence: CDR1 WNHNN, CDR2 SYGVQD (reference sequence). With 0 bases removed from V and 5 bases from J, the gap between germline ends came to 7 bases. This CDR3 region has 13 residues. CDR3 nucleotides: TGCGCCAGCAGTGAGTCGGGCGGGTATGGCTACACCTTC. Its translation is CASSESGGYGYTF.

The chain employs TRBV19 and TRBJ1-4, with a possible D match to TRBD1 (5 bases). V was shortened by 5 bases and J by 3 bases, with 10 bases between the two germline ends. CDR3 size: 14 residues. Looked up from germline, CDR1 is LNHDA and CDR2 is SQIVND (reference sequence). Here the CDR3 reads CASSWGGANEKLFF. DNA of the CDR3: TGTGCCAGTAGTTGGGGGGGAGCTAATGAAAAACTGTTTTTT.

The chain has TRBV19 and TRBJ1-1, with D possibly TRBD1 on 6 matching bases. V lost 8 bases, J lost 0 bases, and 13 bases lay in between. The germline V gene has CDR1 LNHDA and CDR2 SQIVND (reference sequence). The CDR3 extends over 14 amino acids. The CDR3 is CASHKTGMNTEAFF. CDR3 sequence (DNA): TGTGCCAGTCACAAGACAGGAATGAACACTGAAGCTTTCTTT.

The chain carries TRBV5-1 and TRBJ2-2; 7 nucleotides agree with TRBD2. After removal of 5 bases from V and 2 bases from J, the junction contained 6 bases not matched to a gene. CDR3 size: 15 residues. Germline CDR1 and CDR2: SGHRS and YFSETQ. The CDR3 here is CASRIRGENTGELFF. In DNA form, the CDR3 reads TGCGCCAGCAGGATCCGGGGGGAAAACACCGGGGAGCTGTTTTTT.

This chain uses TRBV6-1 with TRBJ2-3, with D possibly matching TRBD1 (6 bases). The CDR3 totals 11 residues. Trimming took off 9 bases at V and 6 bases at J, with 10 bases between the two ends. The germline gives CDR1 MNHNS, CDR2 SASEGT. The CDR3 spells CASFRGDTQYF. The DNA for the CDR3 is TGTGCCAGTTTTAGGGGGGATACGCAGTATTTT.

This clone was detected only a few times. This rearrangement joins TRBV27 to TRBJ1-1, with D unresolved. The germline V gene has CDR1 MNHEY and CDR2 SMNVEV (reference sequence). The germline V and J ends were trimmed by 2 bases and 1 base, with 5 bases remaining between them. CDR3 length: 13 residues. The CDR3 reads CASSLNRNTEAFF. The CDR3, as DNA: TGTGCCAGCAGTTTAAACAGGAACACTGAAGCTTTCTTT.

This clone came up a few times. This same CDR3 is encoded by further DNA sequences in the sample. CDR3 DNA sequence: TGTGCCAGCAGTTTCAGGGGAGAGACCCAGTACTTC. Translation: CASSFRGETQYF. This chain connects TRBV27 to TRBJ2-5; D may be TRBD1 (6 bases). Germline V gene data show CDR1 as MNHEY and CDR2 as SMNVEV (reference sequence). The CDR3 contains 12 residues. The V gene lost 3 bases and the J gene lost 4 bases, with 6 bases spanning the gap.

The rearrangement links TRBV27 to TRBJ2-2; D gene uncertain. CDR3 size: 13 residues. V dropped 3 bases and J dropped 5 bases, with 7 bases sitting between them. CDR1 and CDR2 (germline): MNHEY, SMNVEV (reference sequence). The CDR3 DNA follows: TGTGCCAGCAGTTTCTCTCAGACCGGGGAGCTGTTTTTT. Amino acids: CASSFSQTGELFF.

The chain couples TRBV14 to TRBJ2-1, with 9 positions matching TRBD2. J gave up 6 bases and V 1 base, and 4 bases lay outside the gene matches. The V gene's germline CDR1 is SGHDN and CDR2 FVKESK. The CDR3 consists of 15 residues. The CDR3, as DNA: TGTGCCAGCAGCCAAGGGCTAGCGGGGATCAATGAGCAGTTCTTC. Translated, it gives CASSQGLAGINEQFF.

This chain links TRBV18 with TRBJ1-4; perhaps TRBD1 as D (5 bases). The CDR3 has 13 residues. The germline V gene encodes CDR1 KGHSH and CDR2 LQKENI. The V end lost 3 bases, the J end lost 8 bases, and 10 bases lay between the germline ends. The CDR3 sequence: CASSPGGREKLFF. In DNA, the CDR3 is TGTGCCAGCTCACCGGGGGGGAGAGAAAAACTGTTTTTT.

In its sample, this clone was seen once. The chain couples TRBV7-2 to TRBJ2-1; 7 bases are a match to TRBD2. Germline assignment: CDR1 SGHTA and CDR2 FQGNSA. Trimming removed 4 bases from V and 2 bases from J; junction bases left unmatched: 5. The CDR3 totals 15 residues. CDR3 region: CASSSRSGTYNEQFF. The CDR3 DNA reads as TGTGCCAGCAGCTCAAGGAGCGGGACCTACAATGAGCAGTTCTTC. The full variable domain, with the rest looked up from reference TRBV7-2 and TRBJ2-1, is GAGVSQSPSNKVTEKGKDVELRCDPISGHTALYWYRQSLGQGLEFLIYFQGNSAPDKSGLPSDRFSAERTGGSVSTLTIQRTQQEDSAVYLCASSSRSGTYNEQFFGPGTRLTVL.

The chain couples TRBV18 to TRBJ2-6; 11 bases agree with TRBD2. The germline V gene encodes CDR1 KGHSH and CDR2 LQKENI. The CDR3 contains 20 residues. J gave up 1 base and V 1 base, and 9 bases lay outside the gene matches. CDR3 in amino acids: CASSPLSSGRGNSGANVLTF. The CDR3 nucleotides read TGTGCCAGCTCACCACTCAGTAGCGGGAGGGGCAATTCTGGGGCCAACGTCCTGACTTTC.

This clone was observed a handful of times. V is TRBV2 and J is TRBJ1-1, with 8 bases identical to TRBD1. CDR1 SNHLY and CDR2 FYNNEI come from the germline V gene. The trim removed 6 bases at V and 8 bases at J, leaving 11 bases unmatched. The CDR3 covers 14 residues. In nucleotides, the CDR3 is TGTGCCAGCAGCGCGGACAGGGCTTGGGGGGAAGCTTTCTTT. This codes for CASSADRAWGEAFF. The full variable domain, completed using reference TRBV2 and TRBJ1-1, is EPEVTQTPSHQVTQMGQEVILRCVPISNHLYFYWYRQILGQKVEFLVSFYNNEISEKSEIFDDQFSVERPDGSNFTLKIRSTKLEDSAMYFCASSADRAWGEAFFGQGTRLTVV.